The rows below give T cell receptor beta chains drawn from one sample of a study of a mutant IDH1 vaccine in newly diagnosed glioma. For these TCRs, the target antigens are not known. Assay: immunoSEQ multiplex PCR; the TCRdb copy retains only in-frame clones and omits some. The sample records over 50,000 clones, 84% being singletons. Sequencing used PBMCs, obtained from a glioma patient whose treatment included an IDH1 peptide vaccine. Source of these receptors: a man younger than 35 with glioma. Both conserved end residues are part of each CDR3. D genes are given only for firm matches. Part of the rows lack a size; the others show once, few, many or a class for expanded clones.

clone_size j_call v_call d_call cdr3_aa cdr3_nt
. TRBJ1-2 TRBV6-1 . CASSDRHPLYGYTF TGTGCCAGCAGTGATCGACACCCTCTTTATGGCTACACCTTC
. TRBJ1-1 TRBV28 . CASSPHGTIWYGEAFF TGTGCCAGCAGTCCCCATGGCACCATCTGGTACGGTGAAGCTTTCTTT
. TRBJ2-5 TRBV7-9 TRBD2 CASSLVPSGGEETQYF TGTGCCAGCAGCTTAGTGCCTAGCGGGGGTGAAGAGACCCAGTACTTC
. TRBJ2-7 TRBV7-8 TRBD2 CASSSSGGGAYEQYF TGTGCCAGCAGCTCTAGCGGGGGTGGTGCTTACGAGCAGTACTTC
. TRBJ2-7 TRBV28 TRBD1 CASSLDRVHEQYF TGTGCCAGCAGTTTAGACAGGGTCCACGAGCAGTACTTC
. TRBJ2-7 TRBV10-3 TRBD1 CAISGGQDYEQYF TGTGCCATCAGTGGCGGACAGGACTACGAGCAGTACTTC
. TRBJ1-4 TRBV5-1 TRBD1 CASSHRGDRATEKLFF TGCGCCAGCAGCCACCGGGGGGACAGGGCTACCGAAAAACTGTTTTTT
. TRBJ2-4 TRBV10-2 . CASSEGMKAGVSSAKNIQYF TGCGCCAGCAGTGAAGGGATGAAGGCAGGGGTTAGTTCCGCCAAAAACATTCAGTACTTC
. TRBJ1-5 TRBV7-2 TRBD1 CASSLAGQSPRPQHF TGTGCCAGCAGCTTAGCGGGACAGAGTCCTCGGCCCCAGCATTTT
. TRBJ1-5 TRBV2 TRBD1 CASRVDRGGQPQHF TGTGCCAGCAGGGTAGACAGGGGCGGTCAGCCCCAGCATTTT
. TRBJ2-1 TRBV29-1 . CSVEVRQEEQFF TGCAGCGTTGAAGTAAGACAGGAAGAGCAGTTCTTC
once TRBJ2-3 TRBV5-1 . CASSYQASGTDTQYF TGCGCCAGCAGCTATCAGGCTAGCGGCACAGATACGCAGTATTTT
. TRBJ2-7 TRBV7-9 . CASSVWDEQYF TGTGCCAGCAGCGTCTGGGACGAGCAGTACTTC